This T cell receptor (beta chain) is from a study of long-term antiretroviral therapy in people with HIV. At survey level, the immunoSEQ assay was run in its v3.0 version. Repertoires were generated with immunoSEQ multiplex PCR, while TCRdb's copy carries only in-frame clones and drops some. Here the sample spans approximately 26,000 clones, roughly 92% being singletons. CDR3 size: 15 residues. CDR1 and CDR2 (germline): SGDLS, YYNGEE. Trimming left V 1 base short and J 5 bases short, with 16 bases between. This sequence was found in a man aged 18 to 29 with HIV. The input for sequencing was unsorted PBMCs, taken 3.1 years after starting antiretroviral therapy. The V call is TRBV9, the J call TRBJ2-7, with no clear D. CDR3: CASSVRSVGSDEQYF. CDR3 nucleotide sequence: TGTGCCAGCAGCGTACGTTCCGTCGGGTCGGACGAGCAGTACTTC.